This T cell receptor (beta chain) originates from a study of CD8 T cells in ankylosing spondylitis. Findings and limits, study-wide: Those disease-linked clones were CD8+; they were also relatively rare in peripheral blood. Past research had described some motif variants in reactive arthritis synovial fluid and blood.

In its sample, this clonotype was seen many times. Antigen unknown. The ends were cut back, 0 bases at V and 7 bases at J, with 8 bases in the middle. Germline lookup yields CDR1 SGHRS and CDR2 YFSETQ. This CDR3 is 13 amino acids long. Preparation of TCR beta libraries was done by quantitative 5'-RACE with molecular barcodes. TCRdb re-called the 5' RACE reads through MiXCR, storing one row per CDR3 protein. The sample shows 150,000 to 200,000 distinct CDR3 sequences, roughly 13% of them seen only once. Source material: blood, either unsorted or a sorted T cell fraction (not recorded which). This chain uses TRBV5-1 with TRBJ2-1; D unclear. The receptor comes from a male donor with ankylosing spondylitis or in good health (not recorded which). In DNA, the CDR3 is TGCGCCAGCAGCTTGGAAGCGTTTAATGAGCAGTTCTTC. This encodes CASSLEAFNEQFF.